This T cell receptor beta chain was sequenced during a study of blood T cell repertoires in COVID-19. Overall study context: Sites in the United States, Italy and Spain provided acute and convalescent COVID-19 samples. PBMCs, B-cell-depleted T cells, or T cells provided the cDNA or gDNA that made up the material.

Assay: immunoSEQ multiplex PCR; the TCRdb copy retains only in-frame clones and omits some. The table lists approximately 150,000 clones, roughly 80% of them singletons. Across about two dozen US areas, participants ranged in age from about 18 to 100 years. Cohorts were based on clinical histories the participants reported. In this sample, this clone turned up once. The CDR3 has 15 residues. Germline loops: CDR1 SEHNR, CDR2 FQNEAQ (reference sequence). Unmatched junction bases numbered 5, after V lost 5 bases and J lost 2 bases. V and J are TRBV7-9 and TRBJ1-3; 8 nucleotides line up with TRBD1. The TCR comes from a woman in her thirties or forties with acute COVID-19. The sequenced sample consisted of PBMCs or T cells enriched from blood (not recorded which). The CDR3 protein is CASSTQGATGNTIYF. DNA for the CDR3: TGTGCCAGCAGCACCCAGGGGGCCACTGGAAACACCATATATTTT.